The next 27 T cell receptor beta chains were all read from a single sample in a study of blood T cell repertoires in COVID-19 (dated by TCRdb to the early 2020s). The library relied on the immunoSEQ multiplex PCR assay. As stored in TCRdb, this immuneACCESS dataset retains in-frame rearrangements with V and J assigned. A fraction of the clones does not appear; measured against another copy, unresolved V genes explain less than half of the discrepancy, and the remainder lacks a known reason. Within this sample are about 15,000 clones, with 70% to 85% of them counted one time only. The leading ten clones occupy roughly a quarter of the sample. The sample taken for sequencing was peripheral blood. These receptor sequences come from a woman between 45 and 65 years old with active or convalescent COVID-19.

This chain links TRBV4-2 with TRBJ2-7; D unclear. V lost 1 base to trimming and J lost 3 bases, with 4 bases between them. The CDR3 covers 12 residues. Per germline, CDR1 LGHNA and CDR2 YNFKEQ. The CDR3 loop reads CASSQAGYEQYF. The DNA of the CDR3 is TGTGCCAGCAGCCAAGCCGGCTACGAGCAGTACTTC.

V and J are TRBV11-1 and TRBJ2-1, with D perhaps matching TRBD2 (5 bases). This CDR3 is 16 amino acids long. The ends were cut back, 2 bases at V and 0 bases at J, with 11 bases in the middle. Germline V gives CDR1 SGHAT, CDR2 FQDESV (reference sequence). The CDR3 nucleotides are TGTGCCAGCAGCTTATACGAAACTAGCTCCTACAATGAGCAGTTCTTC. It codes for CASSLYETSSYNEQFF.

The rearrangement uses TRBV5-5 and TRBJ2-1, with TRBD2 matching over 15 bases. With 3 bases clipped from V and 3 bases from J, the junction kept 4 bases outside the gene matches. The germline V gene has CDR1 SGHKS and CDR2 YYEKEE (reference sequence). There are 17 residues in the CDR3. The CDR3 region is CASSSRTSGGVYNEQFF. CDR3 DNA sequence: TGTGCCAGCAGCTCCCGGACTAGCGGGGGGGTCTACAATGAGCAGTTCTTC.

The J gene is TRBJ1-1, the V gene TRBV11-3; the D gene is possibly TRBD1 (6 bases). The V gene lost 0 bases and the J gene lost 0 bases, with 29 bases spanning the gap. The CDR3 spans 22 residues. Germline V gene sequence: CDR1 SGHNT, CDR2 YENEEA. CDR3 nucleotide sequence: TGTGCCAGCAGCTTAGAGAGTCTTACAGGGACGATGTCCCGTGCGCTGAACACTGAAGCTTTCTTT. This sequence encodes CASSLESLTGTMSRALNTEAFF. Drawing the rest from reference TRBV11-3 and TRBJ1-1, the complete variable domain is EAGVVQSPRYKIIEKKQPVAFWCNPISGHNTLYWYLQNLGQGPELLIRYENEEAVDDSQLPKDRFSAERLKGVDSTLKIQPAELGDSAVYLCASSLESLTGTMSRALNTEAFFGQGTRLTVV.

The rearrangement links TRBV11-3 to TRBJ2-7; a weak D match, TRBD1 (6 bases). Germline CDR1 and CDR2: SGHNT and YENEEA. The CDR3 is 14 amino acids. Trimming removed 1 base at V and 3 bases at J, with 10 bases between. The CDR3 DNA is TGTGCCAGCAGCTTAGGCACAGGGCTCTACGAGCAGTACTTC. Protein: CASSLGTGLYEQYF.

This chain joins TRBV4-1 and TRBJ1-4; D gene uncertain. Per germline, CDR1 MGHRA and CDR2 YSYEKL. V lost 3 bases to trimming and J lost 7 bases, with 9 bases between them. CDR3 length: 13 amino acids. DNA for the CDR3: TGCGCCAGCAGCCACCAGGCAGCTGAAAAACTGTTTTTT. The encoded protein is CASSHQAAEKLFF.

The chain is built from TRBV30 and TRBJ1-6; unclear D gene. The ends were cut back, 5 bases at V and 6 bases at J, with 8 bases in the middle. Per germline, CDR1 GTSNPN and CDR2 SVGIG (reference sequence). The CDR3 consists of 12 residues. As DNA, the CDR3 is TGTGCCTGGGAACGGGGTAATTCACCCCTCCACTTT. This gives the protein CAWERGNSPLHF.

This sequence joins TRBV28 and TRBJ2-7; TRBD1 might be the D (6 bases). Between the trimmed V and J ends, which lost 3 bases and 3 bases, there was a span of 12 bases. There are 14 residues in the CDR3. Germline V gives CDR1 MDHEN, CDR2 SYDVKM. The CDR3 DNA sequence: TGTGCCAGCAGTTTGGCAGGGGTGGGCTACGAGCAGTACTTC. This encodes CASSLAGVGYEQYF. The full variable domain, completed using reference TRBV28 and TRBJ2-7, is DVKVTQSSRYLVKRTGEKVFLECVQDMDHENMFWYRQDPGLGLRLIYFSYDVKMKEKGDIPEGYSVSREKKERFSLILESASTNQTSMYLCASSLAGVGYEQYFGPGTRLTVT.

The rearrangement uses TRBV18 and TRBJ1-6; possibly TRBD1 for D (6 bases). Germline V gene data show CDR1 as KGHSH and CDR2 as LQKENI. V lost 4 bases and J lost 5, with 15 bases in between. This CDR3 comprises 16 residues. This chain's CDR3 is CASSRGGRADNSPLHF. In DNA form, the CDR3 reads TGTGCCAGCTCACGAGGGGGTAGGGCGGATAATTCACCCCTCCACTTT.

The rearrangement links TRBV6-5 to TRBJ1-1; no clear D. The CDR3 spans 14 residues. V dropped 5 bases and J dropped 0 bases, with 10 bases sitting between them. CDR1 and CDR2 (germline): MNHEY, SVGAGI. The CDR3: CASSNGLMNTEAFF. The DNA for the CDR3 is TGTGCCAGCAGTAACGGACTGATGAACACTGAAGCTTTCTTT.

The rearrangement uses TRBV10-1 and TRBJ1-5, with TRBD1 as a possible D gene (5 bases). V was shortened by 3 bases and J by 6 bases, with 12 bases between the two germline ends. The CDR3 has 14 residues. Per germline, CDR1 WNHNN and CDR2 SYGVQD (reference sequence). CDR3 residues: CASSDRAVTQPQHF. In nucleotides, the CDR3 is TGCGCCAGCAGTGACAGGGCTGTAACTCAGCCCCAGCATTTT.

This clone was counted once. The gene calls are TRBV28 and TRBJ2-7; 7 bases line up with TRBD2. The ends lost 6 bases at V and 4 bases at J; junction bases unmatched: 9. The CDR3 consists of 14 residues. Germline V gives CDR1 MDHEN, CDR2 SYDVKM. This chain's CDR3 is CASSKASGGYEQYF. CDR3 bases: TGTGCCAGCAGCAAAGCTAGCGGAGGGTACGAGCAGTACTTC.

This clone was counted between two and nine times. J is TRBJ2-3 and V is TRBV29-1, with 9 bases lining up with TRBD1. Germline V gene sequence: CDR1 SQVTM, CDR2 ANQGSEA. This CDR3 comprises 13 residues. V gave up 7 bases and J gave up 6 bases; unmatched junction bases: 8. The CDR3 DNA follows: TGCAGCGGGTACGGGACAGGGCCTGATACGCAGTATTTT. This translates into CSGYGTGPDTQYF.

The V call is TRBV5-1, the J call TRBJ1-5, with a weak D call TRBD1 (6 bases). Germline V gene sequence: CDR1 SGHRS, CDR2 YFSETQ. The CDR3 totals 13 residues. With 5 bases removed from V and 5 bases from J, the gap between germline ends came to 11 bases. Here the CDR3 reads CASREGDDQPQHF. The CDR3 coding sequence is TGCGCCAGCAGAGAGGGGGACGATCAGCCCCAGCATTTT.

This clone was found a few times. V and J are TRBV7-9 and TRBJ1-1; 7 nucleotides align to TRBD1. Trimming removed 5 bases from V and 0 bases from J; junction bases left unmatched: 9. The CDR3 is 16 amino acids. The germline V gene has CDR1 SEHNR and CDR2 FQNEAQ (reference sequence). The CDR3 bases are TGTGCCAGCAGCCCTTACAGGGGAAATATGAACACTGAAGCTTTCTTT. This encodes CASSPYRGNMNTEAFF.

This chain uses TRBV7-3 with TRBJ2-1, with 10 nucleotides matching TRBD2. This CDR3 spans 17 amino acids. The junction had 7 bases not matched to a gene; V was cut back by 3 bases and J by 2 bases. CDR1 is SGHTA, CDR2 FQGTGA, per germline. The CDR3 protein is CASSLGSGGLTYNEQFF. In DNA form, the CDR3 reads TGTGCCAGCAGCTTGGGTAGCGGGGGGCTAACCTACAATGAGCAGTTCTTC.

A note on this clone: This sample includes further DNA sequences coding for the same CDR3. This rearrangement joins TRBV28 to TRBJ2-5; possibly TRBD1 for D (5 bases). The CDR3 runs 14 residues. Germline CDR1 reads MDHEN; CDR2 reads SYDVKM. The V gene lost 4 bases and the J gene lost 1 base, with 10 bases spanning the gap. The CDR3 region is CASSSGQIQETQYF. The CDR3 coding sequence is TGTGCCAGCAGTTCAGGGCAAATCCAAGAGACCCAGTACTTC.

This chain links TRBV7-9 with TRBJ1-2; 8 positions agree with TRBD1. The CDR3 has 15 residues. The V gene's germline CDR1 is SEHNR and CDR2 FQNEAQ (reference sequence). Trimming removed 5 bases from V and 0 bases from J; junction bases left unmatched: 5. For the CDR3, the DNA is TGTGCCAGCAGCCCGGACAGGGCCTCTAACTATGGCTACACCTTC. This gives the protein CASSPDRASNYGYTF. Based on the CDR3 plus reference TRBV7-9 and TRBJ1-2, the full variable domain is DTGVSQNPRHKITKRGQNVTFRCDPISEHNRLYWYRQTLGQGPEFLTYFQNEAQLEKSRLLSDRFSAERPKGSFSTLEIQRTEQGDSAMYLCASSPDRASNYGYTFGSGTRLTVV.

The rearrangement uses TRBV29-1 and TRBJ1-4, with TRBD1 matching 7 bases. The V and J ends lost 5 bases and 8 bases, in that order; junction bases with no gene match: 11. The CDR3 is 14 amino acids. Looked up from germline, CDR1 is SQVTM and CDR2 is ANQGSEA. CDR3 sequence: CSVSGGGEGEKLFF. For the CDR3, the DNA is TGCAGCGTTTCTGGAGGGGGCGAAGGCGAAAAACTGTTTTTT.

V and J are TRBV11-3 and TRBJ2-1; 8 nucleotides align to TRBD2. After removal of 0 bases from V and 5 bases from J, the junction contained 12 bases not matched to a gene. Germline CDR1 and CDR2: SGHNT and YENEEA. The length of the CDR3 is 18 residues. CDR3 sequence: CASSLDTAGAPGNNEQFF. The DNA of the CDR3 is TGTGCCAGCAGCTTAGATACAGCGGGAGCCCCGGGGAACAATGAGCAGTTCTTC.

This clone was detected a few times. The rearrangement joins TRBV4-1 to TRBJ2-2; possible D gene TRBD2, 6 bases. Germline loops: CDR1 MGHRA, CDR2 YSYEKL. CDR3 size: 19 residues. Trimming removed 4 bases from V and 5 bases from J, with 26 bases in between. The DNA for the CDR3 is TGCGCCAGCAGCCGCCCACCCCGGAGGGCCCCGAATTGGACCGGGGAGCTGTTTTTT. As protein: CASSRPPRRAPNWTGELFF.

This clone was seen a single time. The V call is TRBV3-1 (or the pseudogene TRBV3-2), the J call TRBJ1-3; possible D gene TRBD1, 6 bases. The germline gives CDR1 LGHDT, CDR2 YNNKEL (reference sequence). This CDR3 region has 17 residues. The V end lost 6 bases, the J end lost 3 bases, and 21 bases lay between the germline ends. The CDR3 region has the DNA TGTGCCAGCAGACCCACCACCGGGGCCAGGGGTGGAAACACCATATATTTT. Its protein is CASRPTTGARGGNTIYF.

This clone was found once. The rearrangement links TRBV7-9 to TRBJ2-7; 11 nucleotides line up with TRBD2. The junction had 5 bases not matched to a gene; V was cut back by 5 bases and J by 2 bases. Germline CDR1 reads SEHNR; CDR2 reads FQNEAQ (reference sequence). This CDR3 is 15 amino acids long. The CDR3 sequence is CASSPLAGAPYEQYF. The CDR3 region has the DNA TGTGCCAGCAGCCCACTAGCGGGAGCCCCCTACGAGCAGTACTTC.

In DNA form, the CDR3 reads TGCGCCAGCAGCCAAGGGACAGGAACGGGCTATGGCTACACCTTC. Protein: CASSQGTGTGYGYTF. V usage is TRBV4-1 and J usage is TRBJ1-2; 7 positions match TRBD1. The CDR3 covers 15 residues. V gave up 1 base and J gave up 4 bases; unmatched junction bases: 6. Germline V gives CDR1 MGHRA, CDR2 YSYEKL.

V and J are TRBV5-4 and TRBJ1-4, with TRBD1 matching 7 bases. The trim removed 4 bases at V and 0 bases at J, leaving 15 bases unmatched. There are 19 residues in the CDR3. Germline V CDR1 and CDR2: SGHNT, YYREEE (reference sequence). The CDR3 region is CASSLYRGHQLATNEKLFF. The CDR3 DNA is TGTGCCAGCAGCCTCTACAGGGGTCACCAACTTGCAACTAATGAAAAACTGTTTTTT.

The chain is built from TRBV3-1 (or the pseudogene TRBV3-2) and TRBJ1-3; 11 bases line up with TRBD1. The junction had 7 bases not matched to a gene; V was cut back by 5 bases and J by 4 bases. The CDR3 is 16 amino acids. Germline loops: CDR1 LGHDT, CDR2 YNNKEL (reference sequence). The CDR3 region is CASSTGQGAGGNTIYF. Here the CDR3 DNA reads TGTGCCAGCAGCACCGGACAGGGGGCGGGCGGAAACACCATATATTTT.

The chain has TRBV2 and TRBJ2-7; maybe TRBD1 (6 bases). The CDR3 extends over 13 amino acids. Germline V gives CDR1 SNHLY, CDR2 FYNNEI. V was clipped by 4 bases and J by 3 bases, with 10 bases between them. CDR3: CASSVKGGYEQYF. The CDR3 nucleotides read TGTGCCAGCAGTGTTAAAGGGGGCTACGAGCAGTACTTC.